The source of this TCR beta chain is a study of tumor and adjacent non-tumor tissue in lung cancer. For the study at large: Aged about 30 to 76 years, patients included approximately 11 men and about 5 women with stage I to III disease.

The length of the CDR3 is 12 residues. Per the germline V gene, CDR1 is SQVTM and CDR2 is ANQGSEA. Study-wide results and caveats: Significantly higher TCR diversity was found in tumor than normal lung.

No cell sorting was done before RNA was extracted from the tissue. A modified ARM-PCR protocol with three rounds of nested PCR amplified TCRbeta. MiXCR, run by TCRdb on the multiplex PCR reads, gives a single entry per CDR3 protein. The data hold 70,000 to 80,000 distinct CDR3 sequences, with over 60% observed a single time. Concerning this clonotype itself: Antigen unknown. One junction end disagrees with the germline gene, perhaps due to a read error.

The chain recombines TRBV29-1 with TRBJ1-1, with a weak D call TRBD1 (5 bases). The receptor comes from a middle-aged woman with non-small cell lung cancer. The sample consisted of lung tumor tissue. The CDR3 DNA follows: TGTAGTGCTGGCTTCAGGGACACTGAAGCTTTCTTT. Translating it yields CSAGFRDTEAFF. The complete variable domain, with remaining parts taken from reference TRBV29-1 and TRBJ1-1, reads SAVISQKPSRDICQRGTSLTIQCQVDSQVTMMFWYRQQPGQSLTLIATANQGSEATYESGFVIDKFPISRPNLTFSTLTVSNMSPEDSSIYLCSAGFRDTEAFFGQGTRLTVV.